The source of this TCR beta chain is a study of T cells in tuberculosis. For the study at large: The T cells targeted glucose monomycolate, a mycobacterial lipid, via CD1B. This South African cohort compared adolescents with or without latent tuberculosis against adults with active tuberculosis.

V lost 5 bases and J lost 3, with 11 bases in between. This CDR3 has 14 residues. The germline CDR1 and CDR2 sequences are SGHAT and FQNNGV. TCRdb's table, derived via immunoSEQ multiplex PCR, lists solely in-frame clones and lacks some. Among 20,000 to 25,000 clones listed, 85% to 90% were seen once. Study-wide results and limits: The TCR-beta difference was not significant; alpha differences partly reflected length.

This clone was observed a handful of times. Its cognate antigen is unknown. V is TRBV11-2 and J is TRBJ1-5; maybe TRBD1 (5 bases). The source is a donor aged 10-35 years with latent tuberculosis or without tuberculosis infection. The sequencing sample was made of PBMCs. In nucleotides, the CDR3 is TGTGCCAGCAGCCTCGGCGGGACCAATCAGCCCCAGCATTTT. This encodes CASSLGGTNQPQHF.